One and the same sample provided the 29 T cell receptor beta chains below, sequenced in a study of blood T cell repertoires in COVID-19. The method was immunoSEQ multiplex PCR; TCRdb's version includes in-frame clones alone and lacks a portion of them. Counted here are over 75,000 clones, roughly 90% occurring once; the ten biggest clones make up less than 2%. The sequenced material came from peripheral blood. The receptor set was obtained from a human donor with active COVID-19. The donor label of this sample is uncertain.

This clone was seen only once. This chain joins TRBV5-8 and TRBJ2-3; D is perhaps TRBD2 (6 bases). The V gene lost 2 bases and the J gene lost 0 bases, with 13 bases spanning the gap. The length of the CDR3 is 16 residues. Germline lookup yields CDR1 SGHTS and CDR2 YDEGEE. The CDR3: CASSFEWGTSTDTQYF. The CDR3 DNA reads as TGTGCCAGCAGCTTTGAGTGGGGGACTAGCACAGATACGCAGTATTTT.

In this sample, this clone turned up once. The rearrangement joins TRBV15 to TRBJ2-1; 8 bases line up with TRBD2. CDR3 length equals 16 residues. In germline, CDR1 is LNHNV, CDR2 YYDKDF (reference sequence). V shed 0 bases and J 3 bases; nucleotides not matched to a gene: 4. The CDR3 DNA reads as TGTGCCACCAGCAGAGATACGGGGGGGATCTACAATGAGCAGTTCTTC. It encodes CATSRDTGGIYNEQFF.

This rearrangement joins TRBV23-1 to TRBJ2-7, with 11 bases that match TRBD2. TRBV23-1 is designated an ORF whose function remains uncertain. CDR3 length: 16 residues. V trimming: 6 bases; J trimming: 6 bases; junction bases outside the gene matches: 13. As DNA, the CDR3 is TGCGCCAGCAGACTTACTAGCGGGAGCAAGCGGAGCGAGCAGTACTTC. As protein: CASRLTSGSKRSEQYF.

The CDR3 sequence is CATKDRETGNTIYF. The DNA of the CDR3 is TGTGCCACGAAAGACAGGGAAACTGGAAACACCATATATTTT. The rearrangement uses TRBV19 and TRBJ1-3, with 7 bases matching TRBD1. This CDR3 comprises 14 residues. Germline V gives CDR1 LNHDA, CDR2 SQIVND (reference sequence). After removal of 10 bases from V and 2 bases from J, the junction contained 8 bases not matched to a gene.

The gene calls are TRBV5-8 and TRBJ2-7, with 7 positions matching TRBD1. The germline CDR1 and CDR2 sequences are SGHTS and YDEGEE. This CDR3 region has 15 residues. Trimming cost V 2 bases and J 0 bases; bases outside gene matches: 5. CDR3: CASSFWDSASYEQYF. CDR3 nucleotide sequence: TGTGCCAGCAGCTTTTGGGACAGTGCCTCCTACGAGCAGTACTTC.

The J gene is TRBJ2-2, the V gene TRBV7-8, with 7 nucleotides matching TRBD1. V lost 3 bases, J lost 5 bases, and 6 bases stayed unmatched. This CDR3 spans 15 amino acids. Germline V lookup: CDR1 SGHVS, CDR2 FQNEAQ. The CDR3 bases are TGTGCCAGCAGCTTCCTAACAGGGGTTACCGGGGAGCTGTTTTTT. Translation gives CASSFLTGVTGELFF.

The chain carries TRBV7-3 and TRBJ2-3, with 12 nucleotides matching TRBD2. The trim removed 5 bases at V and 2 bases at J, leaving 5 bases unmatched. Per germline, CDR1 SGHTA and CDR2 FQGTGA. The CDR3 runs 16 residues. The CDR3 loop is CASSPGLAGPTDTQYF. In DNA, the CDR3 is TGTGCCAGCAGCCCCGGACTAGCGGGGCCCACAGATACGCAGTATTTT.

The genes are TRBV7-2 and TRBJ1-5, with D hard to call. The germline gives CDR1 SGHTA, CDR2 FQGNSA. CDR3 length: 15 amino acids. Trimming stripped 1 base from V and 0 bases from J, with 7 bases between. CDR3 nucleotides: TGTGCCAGCAGCTTAGGGCGGGCTAGCAATCAGCCCCAGCATTTT. Its translation: CASSLGRASNQPQHF.

The chain carries TRBV6-5 and TRBJ1-3; D call uncertain. The CDR3 is made up of 15 amino acids. Germline-derived CDR1 and CDR2 are MNHEY and SVGAGI. The ends were cut back, 0 bases at V and 3 bases at J, with 9 bases in the middle. This chain's CDR3 is CASSYSAGIGNTIYF. The DNA of the CDR3 is TGTGCCAGCAGTTACTCGGCCGGGATTGGAAACACCATATATTTT.

This clone was recorded once. The same CDR3 is also encoded by other DNA sequences in this sample. The chain employs TRBV30 and TRBJ2-1; the match to TRBD1 covers 7 bases. The germline CDR1 and CDR2 sequences are GTSNPN and SVGIG (reference sequence). This CDR3 region has 14 residues. The ends lost 2 bases at V and 3 bases at J; junction bases unmatched: 4. CDR3 DNA sequence: TGTGCCTGGAGTCGCAGGGACAGCTACAATGAGCAGTTCTTC. It codes for CAWSRRDSYNEQFF.

This chain connects TRBV5-6 to TRBJ2-3; 7 bases map to TRBD1. V lost 0 bases, J lost 6 bases, and 7 bases stayed unmatched. The CDR3 consists of 15 residues. Germline-derived CDR1 and CDR2 are SGHDT and YYEEEE. This CDR3 is CASSLVTGVLDTQYF. Written as DNA, the CDR3 is TGTGCCAGCAGCTTGGTTACAGGGGTTTTGGATACGCAGTATTTT.

The chain employs TRBV7-6 and TRBJ2-6, with 9 bases matching TRBD1. This CDR3 region has 18 residues. With 5 bases clipped from V and 0 bases from J, the junction kept 8 bases outside the gene matches. CDR1 SGHVS and CDR2 FNYEAQ come from the germline V gene. The CDR3 reads CASSGWTGAPSGANVLTF. DNA of the CDR3: TGTGCCAGCAGCGGATGGACAGGGGCCCCCTCTGGGGCCAACGTCCTGACTTTC.

The rearrangement uses TRBV6-6 and TRBJ1-3; a weak D match, TRBD1 (6 bases). The V gene lost 1 base and the J gene lost 9 bases, with 19 bases spanning the gap. From germline, CDR1 is MNHNY and CDR2 SVGAGI (reference sequence). The CDR3 covers 16 residues. DNA for the CDR3: TGTGCCAGCAGTTACTACGGCGCAGGGGCCGTGGGCACCATATATTTT. Translation gives CASSYYGAGAVGTIYF.

This clone rates as medium-sized (0.01 to 0.1%). The chain couples TRBV9 to TRBJ1-3; 8 positions match TRBD1. V was pared by 4 bases and J by 2 bases, with 8 bases of the junction left unmatched. The CDR3 is 16 residues long. Germline V gene data show CDR1 as SGDLS and CDR2 as YYNGEE. The CDR3 sequence: CASSQGQGRPGNTIYF. The CDR3 DNA reads as TGTGCCAGCAGCCAAGGACAGGGAAGACCTGGAAACACCATATATTTT.

J is TRBJ1-1 and V is TRBV2; 8 bases map to TRBD1. V was clipped by 4 bases and J by 3 bases; unmatched bases: 4. Per the germline V gene, CDR1 is SNHLY and CDR2 is FYNNEI. The length of the CDR3 is 14 residues. In DNA form, the CDR3 reads TGTGCCAGCAGTGCGCAGGGGGCGGACACTGAAGCTTTCTTT. Translated, it gives CASSAQGADTEAFF.

This chain connects TRBV6-2 or TRBV6-3 to TRBJ1-2, with D possibly matching TRBD1 (5 bases). V lost 0 bases and J lost 3, with 11 bases in between. The length of the CDR3 is 15 residues. Per germline, CDR1 MNHEY and CDR2 SVGEGT. Here the CDR3 DNA reads TGTGCCAGCAGTTACTCAAGGGGCGCCGACTATGGCTACACCTTC. The encoded protein is CASSYSRGADYGYTF.

The chain recombines TRBV6-5 with TRBJ2-1, with D hard to call. V was clipped by 5 bases and J by 0 bases, with 8 bases between them. The CDR3 totals 14 residues. Per germline, CDR1 MNHEY and CDR2 SVGAGI. The CDR3 loop reads CASSRKSSYNEQFF. DNA for the CDR3: TGTGCCAGCAGTCGTAAGAGCTCCTACAATGAGCAGTTCTTC.

The chain has TRBV27 and TRBJ2-7, with no clear D. Germline values: CDR1 MNHEY, CDR2 SMNVEV (reference sequence). The CDR3 totals 14 residues. Trimming took off 0 bases at V and 7 bases at J, with 13 bases between the two ends. CDR3 in DNA: TGTGCCAGCAGTTTATCGAAGCCCCCCCTGGAGCAGTACTTC. This gives the protein CASSLSKPPLEQYF.

The rearrangement uses TRBV29-1 and TRBJ1-3; possibly TRBD1 for D (6 bases). This CDR3 is 14 amino acids long. Germline V gene sequence: CDR1 SQVTM, CDR2 ANQGSEA. The V and J ends lost 6 bases and 0 bases respectively, with 12 bases between them. CDR3 region: CSVGDIYSGNTIYF. CDR3 DNA sequence: TGCAGCGTCGGGGACATCTACTCTGGAAACACCATATATTTT.

V usage is TRBV6-5 and J usage is TRBJ1-4, with 7 bases that match TRBD1. Germline trimming cut 6 bases from V and 8 bases from J; bases unmatched to any gene: 3. The CDR3 consists of 12 residues. Looked up from germline, CDR1 is MNHEY and CDR2 is SVGAGI. The CDR3 DNA follows: TGTGCCAGCAGCAGGGGACAGGAAAAACTGTTTTTT. Encoded protein: CASSRGQEKLFF.

The chain recombines TRBV7-9 with TRBJ1-4; D perhaps matches TRBD1 (6 bases). The germline V and J ends were trimmed by 0 bases and 0 bases, with 8 bases remaining between them. CDR3 length equals 16 residues. CDR1 and CDR2 (germline): SEHNR, FQNEAQ (reference sequence). The CDR3 region has the DNA TGTGCCAGCAGCTTAGCGGCAGGGGCAACTAATGAAAAACTGTTTTTT. It translates to CASSLAAGATNEKLFF. The whole variable domain, remainder taken from reference TRBV7-9 and TRBJ1-4, is DTGVSQNPRHKITKRGQNVTFRCDPISEHNRLYWYRQTLGQGPEFLTYFQNEAQLEKSRLLSDRFSAERPKGSFSTLEIQRTEQGDSAMYLCASSLAAGATNEKLFFGSGTQLSVL.

The V gene is TRBV10-3, the J gene TRBJ2-7; 7 bases are a match to TRBD1. CDR1 ENHRY and CDR2 SYGVKD come from the germline V gene. The V gene end was trimmed by 5 bases and the J gene end by 6 bases; junction bases not matched to a gene: 10. CDR3 size: 14 residues. This CDR3 is CAISMTGIGSEQYF. Written as DNA, the CDR3 is TGTGCCATCAGTATGACAGGGATTGGATCCGAGCAGTACTTC.

This sequence joins TRBV7-9 and TRBJ1-2; D gene ambiguous. The length of the CDR3 is 16 residues. V dropped 1 base and J dropped 6 bases, with 18 bases sitting between them. The germline gives CDR1 SEHNR, CDR2 FQNEAQ (reference sequence). The CDR3 loop reads CASSLVGRGPDDGYTF. CDR3 DNA: TGTGCCAGCAGCTTAGTCGGACGAGGGCCCGACGATGGCTACACCTTC.

The chain carries TRBV5-6 and TRBJ1-2, with 7 bases identical to TRBD1. CDR1 and CDR2 from the germline V gene are SGHDT and YYEEEE. With V trimmed by 0 bases and J by 5 bases, 10 bases remained unmatched. CDR3 length: 16 residues. The CDR3 sequence: CASSLEGGVRLYGYTF. The CDR3 DNA follows: TGTGCCAGCAGCTTGGAAGGGGGCGTTAGACTTTATGGCTACACCTTC.

This chain uses TRBV6-6 with TRBJ1-5, with D possibly matching TRBD1 (5 bases). The germline V gene has CDR1 MNHNY and CDR2 SVGAGI (reference sequence). This CDR3 region has 14 residues. V was pared by 5 bases and J by 0 bases, with 8 bases between. CDR3 coding DNA: TGTGCCAGCAGTGCGGGGGGTAGCAATCAGCCCCAGCATTTT. Protein product: CASSAGGSNQPQHF.

The rearrangement joins TRBV7-8 to TRBJ1-1, with 7 positions matching TRBD1. CDR3 length: 13 residues. CDR1 SGHVS and CDR2 FQNEAQ come from the germline V gene. V lost 5 bases and J lost 4; bases outside the gene matches: 4. In nucleotides, the CDR3 is TGTGCCAGCAGCCCAGGGGGTCTCACTGAAGCTTTCTTT. Its translation: CASSPGGLTEAFF.

The chain combines TRBV25-1 with TRBJ2-1, with D possibly TRBD2 on 5 matching bases. Trimming took off 1 base at V and 5 bases at J, with 12 bases between the two ends. CDR3 length equals 15 residues. CDR1 and CDR2 from the germline V gene are MGHDK and SYGVNS. The CDR3 DNA reads as TGTGCCAGCAGTGAATTGGCTAGCCGGCACAATGAGCAGTTCTTC. Amino acids: CASSELASRHNEQFF.

J is TRBJ1-1 and V is TRBV5-6; D may be TRBD1 (6 bases). Germline assignment: CDR1 SGHDT and CDR2 YYEEEE. Trimming removed 1 base at V and 1 base at J, with 11 bases between. The CDR3 runs 15 residues. DNA of the CDR3: TGTGCCAGCAGCTTGCTCGGGGGGCAGAACACTGAAGCTTTCTTT. As protein: CASSLLGGQNTEAFF.

V usage is TRBV5-3 and J usage is TRBJ1-6; 9 positions agree with TRBD1. TRBV5-3 is placed among ORFs of uncertain function. V lost 5 bases, J lost 0 bases, and 15 bases stayed unmatched. The CDR3 length is 20 residues. The chain's CDR3 is CARRRALDRGYDSYNSPLHF. The CDR3 DNA is TGTGCCAGAAGGAGGGCTCTGGACAGGGGTTACGACTCCTATAATTCACCCCTCCACTTT.